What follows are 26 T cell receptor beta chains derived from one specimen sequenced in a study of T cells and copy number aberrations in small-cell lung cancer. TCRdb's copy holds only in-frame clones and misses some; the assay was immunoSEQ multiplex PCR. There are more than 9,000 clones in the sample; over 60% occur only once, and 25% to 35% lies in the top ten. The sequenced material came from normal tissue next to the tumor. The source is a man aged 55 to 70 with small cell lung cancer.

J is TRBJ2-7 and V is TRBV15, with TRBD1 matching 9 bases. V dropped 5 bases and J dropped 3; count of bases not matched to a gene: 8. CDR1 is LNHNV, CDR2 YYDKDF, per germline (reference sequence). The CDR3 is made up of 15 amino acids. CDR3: CATSQRGTGFYEQYF. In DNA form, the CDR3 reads TGTGCCACCAGCCAAAGGGGGACAGGGTTCTACGAGCAGTACTTC.

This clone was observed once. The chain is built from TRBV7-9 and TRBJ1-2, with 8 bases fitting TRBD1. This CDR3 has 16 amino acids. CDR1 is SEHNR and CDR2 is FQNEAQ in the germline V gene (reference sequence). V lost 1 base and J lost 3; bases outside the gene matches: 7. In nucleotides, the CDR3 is TGTGCCAGCAGCTTAGGGACAGGGAGACAAGACTATGGCTACACCTTC. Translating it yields CASSLGTGRQDYGYTF.

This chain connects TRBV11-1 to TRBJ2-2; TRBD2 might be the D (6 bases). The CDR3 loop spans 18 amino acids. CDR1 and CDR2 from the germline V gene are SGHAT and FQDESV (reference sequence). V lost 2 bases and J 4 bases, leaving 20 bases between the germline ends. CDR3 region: CASSLFPPGGGSTGELFF. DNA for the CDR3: TGTGCCAGCAGCTTATTCCCCCCGGGCGGAGGGAGCACCGGGGAGCTGTTTTTT.

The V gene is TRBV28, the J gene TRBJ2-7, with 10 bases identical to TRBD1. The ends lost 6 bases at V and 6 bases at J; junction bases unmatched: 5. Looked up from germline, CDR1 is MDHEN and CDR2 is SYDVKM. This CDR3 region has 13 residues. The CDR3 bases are TGTGCCAGCAGGCTGACAGGGGGCGGCGAGCAGTACTTC. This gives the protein CASRLTGGGEQYF.

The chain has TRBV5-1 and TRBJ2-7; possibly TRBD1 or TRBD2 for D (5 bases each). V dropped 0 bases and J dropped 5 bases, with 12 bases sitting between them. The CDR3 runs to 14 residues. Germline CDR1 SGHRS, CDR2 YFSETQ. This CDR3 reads CASSLVQGVDEQYF. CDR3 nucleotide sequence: TGCGCCAGCAGCTTGGTGCAGGGAGTTGACGAGCAGTACTTC.

For the CDR3, the DNA is TGTGCCAGCAGTGAGGGCAGCAGCAATGAAAAACTGTTTTTT. Amino acids: CASSEGSSNEKLFF. The chain employs TRBV2 and TRBJ1-4, with D unclear. The germline V and J ends were trimmed by 3 bases and 5 bases, with 10 bases remaining between them. Germline loops: CDR1 SNHLY, CDR2 FYNNEI. There are 14 residues in the CDR3.

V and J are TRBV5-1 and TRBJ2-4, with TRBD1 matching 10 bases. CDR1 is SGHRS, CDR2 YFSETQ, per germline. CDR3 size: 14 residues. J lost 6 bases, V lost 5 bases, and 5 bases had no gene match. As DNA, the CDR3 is TGCGCCAGCAGGGGGACAGGGGCGGGAAACATTCAGTACTTC. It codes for CASRGTGAGNIQYF.

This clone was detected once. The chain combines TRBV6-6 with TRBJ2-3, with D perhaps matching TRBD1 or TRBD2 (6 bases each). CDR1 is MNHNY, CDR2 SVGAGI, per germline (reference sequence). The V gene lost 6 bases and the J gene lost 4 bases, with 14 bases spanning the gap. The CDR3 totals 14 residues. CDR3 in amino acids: CASREGGWADTQYF. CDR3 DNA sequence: TGTGCCAGCAGGGAGGGGGGCTGGGCAGATACGCAGTATTTT.

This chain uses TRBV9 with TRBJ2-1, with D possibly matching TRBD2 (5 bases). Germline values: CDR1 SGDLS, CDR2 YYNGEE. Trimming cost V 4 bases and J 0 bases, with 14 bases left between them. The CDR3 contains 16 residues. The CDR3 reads CASSPRALYSYNEQFF. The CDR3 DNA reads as TGTGCCAGCAGCCCGAGGGCCCTATACTCCTACAATGAGCAGTTCTTC.

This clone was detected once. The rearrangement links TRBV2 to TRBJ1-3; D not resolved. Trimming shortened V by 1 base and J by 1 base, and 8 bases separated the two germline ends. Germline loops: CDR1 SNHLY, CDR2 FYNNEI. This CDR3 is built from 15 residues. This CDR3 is CASSEGGLSGNTIYF. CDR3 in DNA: TGTGCCAGCAGTGAAGGGGGTTTATCTGGAAACACCATATATTTT.

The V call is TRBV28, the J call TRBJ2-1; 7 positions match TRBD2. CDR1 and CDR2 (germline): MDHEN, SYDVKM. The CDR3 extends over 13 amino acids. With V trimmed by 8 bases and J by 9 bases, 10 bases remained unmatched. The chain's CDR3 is CASLAREDGEQFF. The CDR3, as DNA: TGTGCCAGCCTGGCCCGGGAGGACGGTGAGCAGTTCTTC.

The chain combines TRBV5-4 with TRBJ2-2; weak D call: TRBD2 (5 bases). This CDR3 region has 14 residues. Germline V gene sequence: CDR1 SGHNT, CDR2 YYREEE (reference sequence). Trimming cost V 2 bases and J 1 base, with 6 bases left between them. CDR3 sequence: CASSFGGNTGELFF. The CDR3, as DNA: TGTGCCAGCAGCTTTGGAGGGAACACCGGGGAGCTGTTTTTT. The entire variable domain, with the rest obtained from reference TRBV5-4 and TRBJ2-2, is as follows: ETGVTQSPTHLIKTRGQQVTLRCSSQSGHNTVSWYQQALGQGPQFIFQYYREEENGRGNFPPRFSGLQFPNYSSELNVNALELDDSALYLCASSFGGNTGELFFGEGSRLTVL.

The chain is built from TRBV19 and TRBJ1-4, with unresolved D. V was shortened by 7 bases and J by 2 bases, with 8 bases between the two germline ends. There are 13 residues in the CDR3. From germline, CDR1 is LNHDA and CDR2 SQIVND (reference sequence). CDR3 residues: CASKNWTNEKLFF. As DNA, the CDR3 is TGTGCCAGTAAAAACTGGACTAATGAAAAACTGTTTTTT.

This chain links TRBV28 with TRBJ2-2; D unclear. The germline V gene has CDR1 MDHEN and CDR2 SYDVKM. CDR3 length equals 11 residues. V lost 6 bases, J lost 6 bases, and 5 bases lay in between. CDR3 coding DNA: TGTGCCAGCAGAAGTTCCGGGGAGCTGTTTTTT. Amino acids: CASRSSGELFF.

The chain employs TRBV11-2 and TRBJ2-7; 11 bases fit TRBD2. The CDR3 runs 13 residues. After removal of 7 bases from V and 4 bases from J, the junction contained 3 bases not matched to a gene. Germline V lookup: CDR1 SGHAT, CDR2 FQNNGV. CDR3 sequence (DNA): TGTGCCAGCATGTTAGCGGGAGGGTACGAGCAGTACTTC. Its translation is CASMLAGGYEQYF.

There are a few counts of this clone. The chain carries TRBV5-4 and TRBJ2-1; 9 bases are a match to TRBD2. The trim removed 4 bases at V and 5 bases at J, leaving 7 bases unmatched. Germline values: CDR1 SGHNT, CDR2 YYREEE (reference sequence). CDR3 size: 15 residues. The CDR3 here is CASSPQTSGNNEQFF. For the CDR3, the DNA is TGTGCCAGCAGCCCACAGACTAGCGGAAACAATGAGCAGTTCTTC.

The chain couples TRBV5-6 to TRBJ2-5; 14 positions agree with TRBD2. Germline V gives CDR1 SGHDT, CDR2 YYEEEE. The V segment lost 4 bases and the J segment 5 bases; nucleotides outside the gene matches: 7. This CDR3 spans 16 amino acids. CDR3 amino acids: CASSPGTSGRGETQYF. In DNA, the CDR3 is TGTGCCAGCAGCCCCGGGACTAGCGGGAGAGGGGAGACCCAGTACTTC.

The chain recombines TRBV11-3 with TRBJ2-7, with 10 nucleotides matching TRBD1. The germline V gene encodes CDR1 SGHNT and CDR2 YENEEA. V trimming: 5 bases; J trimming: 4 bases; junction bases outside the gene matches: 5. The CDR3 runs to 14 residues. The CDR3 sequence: CASSKGQGGYEQYF. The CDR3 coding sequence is TGTGCCAGCAGCAAAGGACAGGGGGGATACGAGCAGTACTTC.

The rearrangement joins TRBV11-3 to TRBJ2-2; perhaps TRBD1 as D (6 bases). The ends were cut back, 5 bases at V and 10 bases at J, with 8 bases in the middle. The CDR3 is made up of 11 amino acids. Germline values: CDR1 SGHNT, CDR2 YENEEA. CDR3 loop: CASSPGQELFF. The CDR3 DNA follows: TGTGCCAGCAGCCCGGGACAGGAGCTGTTTTTT. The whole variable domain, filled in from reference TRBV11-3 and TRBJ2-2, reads EAGVVQSPRYKIIEKKQPVAFWCNPISGHNTLYWYLQNLGQGPELLIRYENEEAVDDSQLPKDRFSAERLKGVDSTLKIQPAELGDSAVYLCASSPGQELFFGEGSRLTVL.

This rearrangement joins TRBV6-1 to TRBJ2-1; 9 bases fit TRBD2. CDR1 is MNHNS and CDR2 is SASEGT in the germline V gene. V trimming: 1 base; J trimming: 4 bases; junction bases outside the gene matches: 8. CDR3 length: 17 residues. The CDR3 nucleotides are TGTGCCAGCAGTGAAGGGATACTAGCGGGCAAATACAATGAGCAGTTCTTC. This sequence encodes CASSEGILAGKYNEQFF.

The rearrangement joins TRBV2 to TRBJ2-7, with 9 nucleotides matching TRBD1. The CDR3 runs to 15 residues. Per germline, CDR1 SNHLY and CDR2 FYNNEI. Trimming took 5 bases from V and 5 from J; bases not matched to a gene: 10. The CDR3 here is CASSFSGQGGNEQYF. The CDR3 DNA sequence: TGTGCCAGCAGTTTCTCGGGACAGGGTGGCAACGAGCAGTACTTC.

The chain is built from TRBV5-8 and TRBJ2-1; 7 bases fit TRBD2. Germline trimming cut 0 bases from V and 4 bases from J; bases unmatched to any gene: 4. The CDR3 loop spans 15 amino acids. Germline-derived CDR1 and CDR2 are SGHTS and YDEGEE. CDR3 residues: CASSLVAGPYNEQFF. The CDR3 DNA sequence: TGTGCCAGCAGCTTGGTAGCGGGTCCTTACAATGAGCAGTTCTTC.

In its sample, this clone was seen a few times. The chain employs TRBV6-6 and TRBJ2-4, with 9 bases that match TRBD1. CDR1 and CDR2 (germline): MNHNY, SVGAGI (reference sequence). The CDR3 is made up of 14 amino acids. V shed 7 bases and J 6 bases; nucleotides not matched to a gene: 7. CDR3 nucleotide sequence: TGTGCCAGCATTCCAGTGGGACAGGGAAACATTCAGTACTTC. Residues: CASIPVGQGNIQYF.

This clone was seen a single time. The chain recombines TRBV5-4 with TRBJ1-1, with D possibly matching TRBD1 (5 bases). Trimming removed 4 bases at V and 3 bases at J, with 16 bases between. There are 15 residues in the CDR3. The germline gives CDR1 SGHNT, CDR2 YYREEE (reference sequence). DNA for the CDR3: TGTGCCAGCAGCCCGAAAGGGGTTAGGGACACTGAAGCTTTCTTT. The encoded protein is CASSPKGVRDTEAFF. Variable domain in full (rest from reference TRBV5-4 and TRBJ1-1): ETGVTQSPTHLIKTRGQQVTLRCSSQSGHNTVSWYQQALGQGPQFIFQYYREEENGRGNFPPRFSGLQFPNYSSELNVNALELDDSALYLCASSPKGVRDTEAFFGQGTRLTVV.

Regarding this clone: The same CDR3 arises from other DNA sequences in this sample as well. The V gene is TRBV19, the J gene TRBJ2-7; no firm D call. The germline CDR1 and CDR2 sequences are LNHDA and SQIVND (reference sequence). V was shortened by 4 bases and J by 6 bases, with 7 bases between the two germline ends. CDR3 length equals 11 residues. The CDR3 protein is CASSTPGEQYF. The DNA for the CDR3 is TGTGCCAGTAGTACGCCGGGCGAGCAGTACTTC.

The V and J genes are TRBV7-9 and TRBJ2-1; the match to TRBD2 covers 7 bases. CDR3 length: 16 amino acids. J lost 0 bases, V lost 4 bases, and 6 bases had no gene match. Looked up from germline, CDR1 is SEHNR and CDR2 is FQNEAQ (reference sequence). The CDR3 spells CASSSLSGTSYNEQFF. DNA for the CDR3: TGTGCCAGCAGCTCGTTGAGCGGGACCTCCTACAATGAGCAGTTCTTC.